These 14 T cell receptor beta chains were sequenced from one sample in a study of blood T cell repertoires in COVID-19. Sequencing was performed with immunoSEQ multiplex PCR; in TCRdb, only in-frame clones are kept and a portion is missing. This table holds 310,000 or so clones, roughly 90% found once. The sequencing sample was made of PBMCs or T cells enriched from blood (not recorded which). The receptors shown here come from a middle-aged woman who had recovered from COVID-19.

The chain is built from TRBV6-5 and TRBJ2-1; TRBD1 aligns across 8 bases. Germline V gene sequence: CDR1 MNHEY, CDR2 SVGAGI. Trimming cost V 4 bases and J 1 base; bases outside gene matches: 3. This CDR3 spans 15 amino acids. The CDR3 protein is CASSLDRVSYNEQFF. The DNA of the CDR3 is TGTGCCAGCAGTTTGGACAGGGTGTCCTACAATGAGCAGTTCTTC.

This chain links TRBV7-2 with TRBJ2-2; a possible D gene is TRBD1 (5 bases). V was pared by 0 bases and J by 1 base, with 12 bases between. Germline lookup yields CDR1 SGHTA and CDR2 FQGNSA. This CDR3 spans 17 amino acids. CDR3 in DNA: TGTGCCAGCAGCTTAGCCCTTGACAGCCAGAACACCGGGGAGCTGTTTTTT. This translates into CASSLALDSQNTGELFF.

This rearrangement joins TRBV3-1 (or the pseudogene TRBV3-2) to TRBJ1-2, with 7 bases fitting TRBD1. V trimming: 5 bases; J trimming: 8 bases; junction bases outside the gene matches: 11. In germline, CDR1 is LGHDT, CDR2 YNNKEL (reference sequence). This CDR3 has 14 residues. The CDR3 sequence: CASSTDRRSWGYTF. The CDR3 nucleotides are TGTGCCAGCAGCACGGACAGGAGGTCGTGGGGCTACACCTTC.

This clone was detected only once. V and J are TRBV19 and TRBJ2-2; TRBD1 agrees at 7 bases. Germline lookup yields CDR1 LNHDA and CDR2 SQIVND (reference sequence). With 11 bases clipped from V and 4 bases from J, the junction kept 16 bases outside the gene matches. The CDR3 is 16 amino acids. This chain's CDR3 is CAVRVNGQVGTGELFF. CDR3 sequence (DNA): TGTGCCGTCAGGGTAAATGGACAGGTGGGCACCGGGGAGCTGTTTTTT.

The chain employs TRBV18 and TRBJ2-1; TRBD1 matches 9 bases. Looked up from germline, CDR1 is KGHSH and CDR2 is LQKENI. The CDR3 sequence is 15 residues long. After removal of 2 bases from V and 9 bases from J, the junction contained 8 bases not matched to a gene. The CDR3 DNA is TGTGCCAGCTCACCAATTCGACAGGGGGGAGGTGAGCAGTTCTTC. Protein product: CASSPIRQGGGEQFF.

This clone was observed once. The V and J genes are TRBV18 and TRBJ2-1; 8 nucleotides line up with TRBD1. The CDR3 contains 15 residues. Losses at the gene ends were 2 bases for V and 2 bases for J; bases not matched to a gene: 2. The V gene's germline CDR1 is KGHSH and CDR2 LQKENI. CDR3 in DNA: TGTGCCAGCTCACCAGGGACAGGAACCTACAATGAGCAGTTCTTC. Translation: CASSPGTGTYNEQFF.

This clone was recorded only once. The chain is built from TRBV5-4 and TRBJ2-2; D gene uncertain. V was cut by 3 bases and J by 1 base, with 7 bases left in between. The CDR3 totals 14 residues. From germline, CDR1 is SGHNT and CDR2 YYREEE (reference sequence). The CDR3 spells CASSSRVNTGELFF. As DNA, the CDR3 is TGTGCCAGCAGCTCCCGGGTGAACACCGGGGAGCTGTTTTTT.

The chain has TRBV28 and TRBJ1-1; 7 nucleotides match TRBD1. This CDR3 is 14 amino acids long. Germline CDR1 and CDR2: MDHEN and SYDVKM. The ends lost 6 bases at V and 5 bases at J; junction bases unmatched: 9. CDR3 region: CASSLRTGGTEAFF. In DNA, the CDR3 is TGTGCCAGCAGCCTTCGGACAGGTGGGACTGAAGCTTTCTTT.

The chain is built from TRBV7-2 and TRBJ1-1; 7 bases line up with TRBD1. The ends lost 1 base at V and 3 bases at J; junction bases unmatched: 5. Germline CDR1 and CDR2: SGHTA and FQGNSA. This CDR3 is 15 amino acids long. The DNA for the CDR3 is TGTGCCAGCAGCTTAGTGGTAACAGGGGACACTGAAGCTTTCTTT. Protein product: CASSLVVTGDTEAFF.

The DNA of the CDR3 is TGTGCCATCAGCCCTGGACAGGACACTGTGGATGAGCAGTTCTTC. It yields the protein CAISPGQDTVDEQFF. The chain has TRBV10-3 and TRBJ2-1; 7 nucleotides agree with TRBD1. Germline assignment: CDR1 ENHRY and CDR2 SYGVKD. V gave up 6 bases and J gave up 8 bases; unmatched junction bases: 13. This CDR3 is built from 15 residues.

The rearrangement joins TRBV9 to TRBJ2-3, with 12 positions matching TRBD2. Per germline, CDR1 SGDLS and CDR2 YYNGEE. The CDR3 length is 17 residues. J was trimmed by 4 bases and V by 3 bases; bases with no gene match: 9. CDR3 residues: CASSAASGRAESDTQYF. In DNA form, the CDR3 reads TGTGCCAGCAGCGCGGCTAGCGGGAGGGCCGAGTCAGATACGCAGTATTTT.

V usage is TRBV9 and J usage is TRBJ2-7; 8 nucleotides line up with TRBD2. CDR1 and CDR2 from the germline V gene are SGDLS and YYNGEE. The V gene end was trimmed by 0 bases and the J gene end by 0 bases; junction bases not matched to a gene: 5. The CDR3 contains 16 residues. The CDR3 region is CASSVAASGPSYEQYF. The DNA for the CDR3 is TGTGCCAGCAGCGTAGCAGCTAGCGGGCCCTCCTACGAGCAGTACTTC.

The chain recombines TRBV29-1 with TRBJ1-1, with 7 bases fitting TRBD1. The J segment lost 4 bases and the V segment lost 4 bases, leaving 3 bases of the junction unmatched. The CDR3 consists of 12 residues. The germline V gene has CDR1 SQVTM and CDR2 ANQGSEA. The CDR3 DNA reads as TGCAGCGTTGGCACAGGGGCCACTGAAGCTTTCTTT. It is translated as CSVGTGATEAFF.

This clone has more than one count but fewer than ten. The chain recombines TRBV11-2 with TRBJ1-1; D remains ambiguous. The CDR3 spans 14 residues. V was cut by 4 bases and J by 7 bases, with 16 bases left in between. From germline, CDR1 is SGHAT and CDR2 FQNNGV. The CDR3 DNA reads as TGTGCCAGCAGCTCCCGGGGAAACCATGGTGAAGCTTTCTTT. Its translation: CASSSRGNHGEAFF.